This entry lists 32 T cell receptor beta chains sequenced from one sample in a study of T-cell reconstitution after alpha-beta-depleted transplantation in children. The library targeted TCRbeta and was prepared with unique molecular identifiers. TCRdb processed the PCR reads anew with MiXCR; each CDR3 protein has one entry. The table includes 100,000 to 150,000 distinct CDR3 sequences, under 25% detected once. The starting material was PBMCs, mostly from graft donor cells, obtained 180 days after TCRalphabeta/CD19-depleted stem cell transplant. The receptors here all came from a male patient aged 2-9 years who had a stem cell transplant for chronic granulomatous disease, so the T cells may come from the graft donor.

In this sample, this clonotype turned up many times. The chain has TRBV12-3 or TRBV12-4 and TRBJ2-5; TRBD1 matches 8 bases. V was pared by 8 bases and J by 1 base, with 3 bases of the junction left unmatched. This CDR3 spans 13 amino acids. The CDR3 bases are TGTGCCAGCCATACAGGGGGCCAAGAGACCCAGTACTTC. Protein: CASHTGGQETQYF.

A few counts support this clonotype. The chain combines TRBV12-3 or TRBV12-4 with TRBJ1-1; perhaps TRBD1 as D (6 bases). The V end lost 5 bases, the J end lost 7 bases, and 20 bases lay between the germline ends. CDR3 length: 15 amino acids. The CDR3 protein is CASSLLHRDRDEAFF. In DNA, the CDR3 is TGTGCCAGCAGTCTACTCCACAGGGATAGGGATGAAGCTTTCTTT.

This clonotype occurred many times. The rearrangement joins TRBV15 to TRBJ2-3; D uncertain. V was shortened by 0 bases and J by 5 bases, with 6 bases between the two germline ends. Germline V lookup: CDR1 LNHNV, CDR2 YYDKDF (reference sequence). The CDR3 has 13 amino acids. The CDR3 spells CATSRDVGDTQYF. For the CDR3, the DNA is TGTGCCACCAGCAGAGATGTGGGAGATACGCAGTATTTT.

This clonotype is termed large. The chain employs TRBV15 and TRBJ2-7, with 7 bases aligning to TRBD1. V shed 0 bases and J 5 bases; nucleotides not matched to a gene: 4. CDR3 size: 14 residues. In germline, CDR1 is LNHNV, CDR2 YYDKDF (reference sequence). CDR3 loop: CATSRETGFHEQYF. The CDR3 nucleotides read TGTGCCACCAGCAGAGAGACAGGGTTCCACGAGCAGTACTTC.

This chain links TRBV29-1 with TRBJ1-2, with a tentative D call TRBD1 (6 bases). Germline values: CDR1 SQVTM, CDR2 ANQGSEA. This CDR3 is 12 amino acids long. Deletions cut 6 bases from V and 3 bases from J, with 11 bases between. The CDR3 nucleotides read TGCAGCGTCGCAGGGACATACTATGGCTACACCTTC. This gives the protein CSVAGTYYGYTF. Using reference TRBV29-1 and TRBJ1-2 for the parts outside the CDR3, the full variable domain is SAVISQKPSRDICQRGTSLTIQCQVDSQVTMMFWYRQQPGQSLTLIATANQGSEATYESGFVIDKFPISRPNLTFSTLTVSNMSPEDSSIYLCSVAGTYYGYTFGSGTRLTVV.

The table lists this clonotype with a few counts. The CDR3: CASRGDRGDYGYTF. In DNA form, the CDR3 reads TGTGCCAGCAGGGGCGACAGGGGGGACTATGGCTACACCTTC. The chain employs TRBV12-3 or TRBV12-4 and TRBJ1-2; 9 nucleotides agree with TRBD1. The CDR3 covers 14 residues. The J segment lost 3 bases and the V segment lost 6 bases, leaving 5 bases of the junction unmatched.

The chain is built from TRBV5-1 and TRBJ2-2; TRBD2 matches at 13 bases. V shed 1 base and J 6 bases; nucleotides not matched to a gene: 9. The CDR3 consists of 18 residues. CDR1 SGHRS and CDR2 YFSETQ come from the germline V gene. The CDR3 DNA sequence: TGCGCCAGCAGCTTGCTCGGGACTAGCGGGATATCACCCGGGGAGCTGTTTTTT. Translation: CASSLLGTSGISPGELFF. The whole variable domain, remainder taken from reference TRBV5-1 and TRBJ2-2, is KAGVTQTPRYLIKTRGQQVTLSCSPISGHRSVSWYQQTPGQGLQFLFEYFSETQRNKGNFPGRFSGRQFSNSRSEMNVSTLELGDSALYLCASSLLGTSGISPGELFFGEGSRLTVL.

In its sample, this clonotype was seen a few times. The gene calls are TRBV28 and TRBJ2-7, with D possibly TRBD2 on 6 matching bases. CDR3 length: 14 residues. Germline V gives CDR1 MDHEN, CDR2 SYDVKM. Trimming left V 5 bases short and J 2 bases short, with 13 bases between. In nucleotides, the CDR3 is TGTGCCAGCAGTCCGACGGGGGAAGCCTACGAGCAGTACTTC. It translates to CASSPTGEAYEQYF.

Only a few counts were recorded for this clonotype. This chain connects TRBV12-3 or TRBV12-4 to TRBJ1-1; D is possibly TRBD1 (5 bases). This CDR3 has 17 amino acids. V dropped 3 bases and J dropped 0 bases, with 17 bases sitting between them. The chain's CDR3 is CASSFPREGRMNTEAFF. CDR3 DNA: TGTGCCAGCAGTTTTCCGAGGGAGGGGAGGATGAACACTGAAGCTTTCTTT.

The chain employs TRBV28 and TRBJ2-3; D possibly corresponds to TRBD2 (5 bases). This CDR3 has 12 amino acids. From germline, CDR1 is MDHEN and CDR2 SYDVKM. The V end was cut by 6 bases, the J end by 3 bases, with 7 bases between. CDR3 region: CASRRGTDTQYF. Here the CDR3 DNA reads TGTGCCAGCAGACGAGGGACAGATACGCAGTATTTT.

This clonotype came up many times. This chain uses TRBV7-3 with TRBJ2-3, with 7 bases that match TRBD2. The CDR3 contains 15 residues. V lost 5 bases and J lost 0; bases outside the gene matches: 5. CDR1 SGHTA and CDR2 FQGTGA come from the germline V gene. For the CDR3, the DNA is TGTGCCAGCAGCCCAACGGGGGGTAGCACAGATACGCAGTATTTT. Residues: CASSPTGGSTDTQYF.

This clonotype was picked up many times. The CDR3 reads CASSQLQTGELFF. The CDR3 coding sequence is TGTGCCAGCAGCCAATTGCAGACCGGGGAGCTGTTTTTT. The V and J genes are TRBV14 and TRBJ2-2; D uncertain. The V end was cut by 2 bases, the J end by 5 bases, with 6 bases between. Per the germline V gene, CDR1 is SGHDN and CDR2 is FVKESK. CDR3 length: 13 residues.

This clonotype turned up a few times. The chain employs TRBV5-6 and TRBJ1-2, with D unclear. Germline V lookup: CDR1 SGHDT, CDR2 YYEEEE. The CDR3 is made up of 17 amino acids. V dropped 4 bases and J dropped 6 bases, with 25 bases sitting between them. The chain's CDR3 is CASSSRLLGRTSNGYTF. The CDR3 bases are TGTGCCAGCAGCAGCCGCCTTTTAGGACGGACCTCAAATGGCTACACCTTC. Together with reference TRBV5-6 and TRBJ1-2, the CDR3 gives the full variable domain: DAGVTQSPTHLIKTRGQQVTLRCSPKSGHDTVSWYQQALGQGPQFIFQYYEEEERQRGNFPDRFSGHQFPNYSSELNVNALLLGDSALYLCASSSRLLGRTSNGYTFGSGTRLTVV.

This clonotype was observed a handful of times. The chain combines TRBV20-1 with TRBJ2-7; D is unresolved. V gave up 1 base and J gave up 3 bases, with 13 bases separating them. The V gene's germline CDR1 is DFQATT and CDR2 SNEGSKA (reference sequence). This CDR3 contains 14 residues. The CDR3, as DNA: TGCAGTGCTAGAGTAGAACGGCCGAACTACGAGCAGTACTTC. The encoded protein is CSARVERPNYEQYF.

This clonotype has a handful of counts. The chain carries TRBV18 and TRBJ1-1; perhaps TRBD1 as D (6 bases). The CDR3 sequence is 16 residues long. Germline lookup yields CDR1 KGHSH and CDR2 LQKENI. The V gene lost 6 bases and the J gene lost 2 bases, with 19 bases spanning the gap. CDR3 region: CASSPRGTAFNTEAFF. The CDR3 DNA reads as TGTGCCAGCTCCCCAAGGGGGACCGCGTTCAACACTGAAGCTTTCTTT. Filled out from reference TRBV18 and TRBJ1-1, the complete variable domain reads NAGVMQNPRHLVRRRGQEARLRCSPMKGHSHVYWYRQLPEEGLKFMVYLQKENIIDESGMPKERFSAEFPKEGPSILRIQQVVRGDSAAYFCASSPRGTAFNTEAFFGQGTRLTVV.

The V and J genes are TRBV10-3 and TRBJ1-4; D not certain. This CDR3 region has 13 residues. The germline V gene encodes CDR1 ENHRY and CDR2 SYGVKD. Trimming left V 4 bases short and J 7 bases short, with 10 bases between. CDR3: CAISGGLGEKLFF. The DNA of the CDR3 is TGTGCCATCAGTGGGGGTCTCGGTGAAAAACTGTTTTTT.

This clonotype was seen more than once but under ten times. This chain joins TRBV20-1 and TRBJ2-3, with a tentative D call TRBD1 (6 bases). CDR3 length: 14 amino acids. The germline CDR1 and CDR2 sequences are DFQATT and SNEGSKA (reference sequence). V was shortened by 6 bases and J by 5 bases, with 18 bases between the two germline ends. The CDR3 coding sequence is TGCAGTGCCACCTCGGGCCGCAGGGGAGATACGCAGTATTTT. This translates into CSATSGRRGDTQYF.

This clonotype was seen a handful of times. The rearrangement joins TRBV6-1 to TRBJ1-5; D possibly corresponds to TRBD1 (6 bases). Between the trimmed V and J ends, which lost 7 bases and 3 bases, there was a span of 16 bases. The length of the CDR3 is 15 residues. Germline V gene sequence: CDR1 MNHNS, CDR2 SASEGT. DNA of the CDR3: TGTGCCAGCAAATACGACAGGCTCCTCAATCAGCCCCAGCATTTT. The encoded protein is CASKYDRLLNQPQHF.

The gene calls are TRBV6-5 and TRBJ1-2, with D possibly matching TRBD1 (5 bases). Germline-derived CDR1 and CDR2 are MNHEY and SVGAGI. V lost 4 bases and J lost 1, with 19 bases in between. This CDR3 is 17 amino acids long. The CDR3 is CASSWAVRDRHNYGYTF. CDR3 in DNA: TGTGCCAGCAGTTGGGCCGTTAGGGACCGTCATAACTATGGCTACACCTTC.

The chain employs TRBV20-1 and TRBJ2-2; D possibly corresponds to TRBD1 (5 bases). There are 13 residues in the CDR3. Germline-derived CDR1 and CDR2 are DFQATT and SNEGSKA (reference sequence). Trimming removed 4 bases at V and 0 bases at J, with 6 bases between. DNA of the CDR3: TGCAGTGCTACACAGGCGAACACCGGGGAGCTGTTTTTT. As protein: CSATQANTGELFF.

The chain carries TRBV2 and TRBJ1-5; D remains ambiguous. Trimming shortened V by 6 bases and J by 2 bases, and 8 bases separated the two germline ends. Looked up from germline, CDR1 is SNHLY and CDR2 is FYNNEI. The CDR3 covers 13 residues. This CDR3 is CASRPQGNQPQHF. DNA for the CDR3: TGTGCCAGCAGGCCACAAGGCAATCAGCCCCAGCATTTT.

In this sample, this clonotype turned up many times. V usage is TRBV20-1 and J usage is TRBJ2-1; D gene ambiguous. The germline V gene encodes CDR1 DFQATT and CDR2 SNEGSKA (reference sequence). V was clipped by 3 bases and J by 8 bases, with 11 bases between them. There are 12 residues in the CDR3. The CDR3 DNA sequence: TGCAGTGCTAGCGGCGACGGCTATGAGCAGTTCTTC. Translating gives CSASGDGYEQFF.

This clonotype was observed a handful of times. The chain links TRBV15 to TRBJ2-2; 9 bases line up with TRBD2. The CDR3 has 13 residues. The germline V gene encodes CDR1 LNHNV and CDR2 YYDKDF (reference sequence). V lost 8 bases, J lost 5 bases, and 3 bases stayed unmatched. CDR3: CATRLAGTGELFF. Here the CDR3 DNA reads TGTGCCACCCGTCTAGCGGGAACCGGGGAGCTGTTTTTT. Full variable domain (missing parts from reference TRBV15 and TRBJ2-2): DAMVIQNPRYQVTQFGKPVTLSCSQTLNHNVMYWYQQKSSQAPKLLFHYYDKDFNNEADTPDNFQSRRPNTSFCFLDIRSPGLGDTAMYLCATRLAGTGELFFGEGSRLTVL.

There are a few counts of this clonotype. The genes are TRBV20-1 and TRBJ2-7, with 8 bases identical to TRBD1. V gave up 3 bases and J gave up 7 bases; unmatched junction bases: 11. The CDR3 contains 14 residues. CDR1 is DFQATT, CDR2 SNEGSKA, per germline (reference sequence). Here the CDR3 reads CSASPWTGFGEQYF. The CDR3 DNA reads as TGCAGTGCTAGCCCCTGGACAGGGTTTGGGGAGCAGTACTTC.

The rearrangement links TRBV6-5 to TRBJ2-5; D is undetermined. CDR3 length equals 15 residues. V lost 0 bases and J lost 1, with 9 bases in between. CDR1 is MNHEY, CDR2 SVGAGI, per germline. CDR3 bases: TGTGCCAGCAGTTACTCGCGGCAGGTCCAAGAGACCCAGTACTTC. This translates into CASSYSRQVQETQYF.

The CDR3 DNA reads as TGTGCCAGCAGCGTCGACAGGGGACCCGGGGAGCTGTTTTTT. Translation: CASSVDRGPGELFF. V is TRBV7-3 and J is TRBJ2-2; TRBD1 matches 8 bases. The CDR3 consists of 14 residues. After removal of 5 bases from V and 6 bases from J, the junction contained 5 bases not matched to a gene. Looked up from germline, CDR1 is SGHTA and CDR2 is FQGTGA.

This clonotype has at least ten counts. This chain links TRBV10-2 with TRBJ2-1; D is perhaps TRBD1 (6 bases). From germline, CDR1 is WSHSY and CDR2 SAAADI. With 8 bases removed from V and 4 bases from J, the gap between germline ends came to 15 bases. This CDR3 has 14 residues. The CDR3 sequence is CASGAWGLYNEQFF. In DNA form, the CDR3 reads TGCGCCAGCGGGGCCTGGGGGCTATACAATGAGCAGTTCTTC.

The chain couples TRBV2 to TRBJ2-2; a weak D match, TRBD1 (5 bases). This CDR3 is built from 13 residues. Germline loops: CDR1 SNHLY, CDR2 FYNNEI. V lost 8 bases, J lost 8 bases, and 15 bases lay in between. CDR3: CASLRQPGGELFF. CDR3 nucleotides: TGTGCCAGCTTAAGACAGCCTGGAGGGGAGCTGTTTTTT.

This clonotype was seen a few times. The J gene is TRBJ2-1, the V gene TRBV20-1; possibly TRBD2 for D (5 bases). The V gene lost 6 bases and the J gene lost 3 bases, with 12 bases spanning the gap. The CDR3 sequence is 13 residues long. From germline, CDR1 is DFQATT and CDR2 SNEGSKA (reference sequence). The DNA for the CDR3 is TGCAGTGCCCGGACTCCGGGCTACAATGAGCAGTTCTTC. Amino acid sequence: CSARTPGYNEQFF.

This clonotype has a count of ten or more. The chain is built from TRBV12-3 or TRBV12-4 and TRBJ2-7; 12 nucleotides align to TRBD2. Trimming took 5 bases from V and 2 from J; bases not matched to a gene: 7. The CDR3 consists of 16 residues. The CDR3 here is CASSPRTSGAPYEQYF. CDR3 nucleotide sequence: TGTGCCAGCAGTCCTCGGACTAGCGGGGCCCCCTACGAGCAGTACTTC.

The chain joins TRBV5-5 to TRBJ2-7; no definite D call. The germline CDR1 and CDR2 sequences are SGHKS and YYEKEE (reference sequence). V lost 6 bases and J 2 bases, leaving 12 bases between the germline ends. This CDR3 is built from 13 residues. The CDR3 nucleotides read TGTGCCAGCACCCGCGTAGGCACCTACGAGCAGTACTTC. It codes for CASTRVGTYEQYF.

This clonotype was observed a handful of times. The J gene is TRBJ1-3, the V gene TRBV5-6, with unresolved D. The V end was cut by 9 bases, the J end by 2 bases, with 9 bases between. This CDR3 has 12 amino acids. Germline lookup yields CDR1 SGHDT and CDR2 YYEEEE. The CDR3 is CATGLAGNTIYF. Here the CDR3 DNA reads TGTGCCACCGGACTGGCTGGAAACACCATATATTTT. The variable domain in full, with the rest retrieved from reference TRBV5-6 and TRBJ1-3, is DAGVTQSPTHLIKTRGQQVTLRCSPKSGHDTVSWYQQALGQGPQFIFQYYEEEERQRGNFPDRFSGHQFPNYSSELNVNALLLGDSALYLCATGLAGNTIYFGEGSWLTVV.